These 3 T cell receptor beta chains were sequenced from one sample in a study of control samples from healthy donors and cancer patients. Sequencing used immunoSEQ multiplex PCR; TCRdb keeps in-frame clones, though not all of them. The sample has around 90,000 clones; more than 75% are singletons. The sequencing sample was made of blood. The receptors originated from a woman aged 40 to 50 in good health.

Written as DNA, the CDR3 is TGCGCCAGCGAGGAGGGGAAGAGCAATCAGCCCCAGCATTTT. Amino acid sequence: CASEEGKSNQPQHF. The chain is built from TRBV10-1 and TRBJ1-5; D may be TRBD1 (5 bases). Trimming removed 8 bases at V and 1 base at J, with 12 bases between. This CDR3 spans 14 amino acids. In germline, CDR1 is WNHNN, CDR2 SYGVQD (reference sequence).

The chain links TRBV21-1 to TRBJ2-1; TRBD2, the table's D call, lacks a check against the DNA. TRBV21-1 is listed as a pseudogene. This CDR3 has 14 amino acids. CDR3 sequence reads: CAAGRTGSYNEQFF. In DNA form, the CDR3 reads TGTGCTGCGGGGCGTACCGGCTCCTACAATGAGCAGTTCTTC.

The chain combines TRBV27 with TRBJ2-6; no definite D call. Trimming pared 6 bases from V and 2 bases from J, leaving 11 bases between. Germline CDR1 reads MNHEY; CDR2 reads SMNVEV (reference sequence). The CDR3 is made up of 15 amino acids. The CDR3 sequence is CASRSLKPGANVLTF. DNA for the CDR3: TGTGCCAGCAGAAGTCTTAAACCTGGGGCCAACGTCCTGACTTTC.